Listed below are T cell receptor beta chains from one sample, sequenced in a study. TCRdb re-analysed the 5' RACE reads in MiXCR, keeping a single row per CDR3 protein. Among roughly 45,000 distinct CDR3 sequences listed, around 20% were seen once. Input material: Tregs sorted from blood. Receptors were obtained from a female donor with breast cancer. The CDR3 runs from the conserved cysteine through the conserved F or W. D genes are given only for firm matches. A row's size may be missing; if present it is once, few, many or a size class.

v_gene	d_gene	j_gene	abundance	CDR3aa	CDR3nt
TRBV6-2/TRBV6-3	TRBD2	TRBJ2-7	many	CASSAGTSGSYEQYF	TGTGCCAGCAGTGCCGGGACTAGCGGCTCCTACGAGCAGTACTTC
TRBV20-1	NA	TRBJ2-1	NA	CSAKLGTRGYNEQFF	TGCAGTGCGAAGCTAGGGACACGGGGTTACAATGAGCAGTTCTTC
TRBV12-3/TRBV12-4	NA	TRBJ2-2	many	CASSPPAGAGELFF	TGTGCCAGCAGTCCACCAGCAGGGGCCGGGGAGCTGTTTTTT
TRBV4-3	NA	TRBJ1-6	NA	CASSQDMSQGGSPLHF	TGCGCCAGCAGCCAAGATATGTCGCAGGGAGGTTCACCCCTCCACTTT
TRBV7-3	TRBD2	TRBJ2-1	medium-sized	CASSLIAGFDNEQFF	TGTGCCAGCAGCTTAATAGCGGGGTTTGATAATGAGCAGTTCTTC
TRBV27	NA	TRBJ2-7	NA	CASSLRFGDYEQYF	TGTGCCAGCAGTTTACGGTTTGGGGACTACGAGCAGTACTTC
TRBV7-3	NA	TRBJ2-1	many	CASSLGSSLNEQFF	TGTGCCAGCAGCTTAGGATCCTCTCTCAATGAGCAGTTCTTC
TRBV11-1	TRBD1	TRBJ1-4	many	CASSERTGNREKLFF	TGTGCCAGCAGCGAAAGGACAGGGAATCGAGAAAAACTGTTTTTT
TRBV5-4	NA	TRBJ2-1	few	CASSLSSAFQPNEQFF	TGTGCCAGCAGCTTGTCATCCGCTTTTCAACCCAATGAGCAGTTCTTC
TRBV6-1	NA	TRBJ1-4	many	CASSEWQNEKLFF	TGTGCCAGCAGTGAATGGCAGAATGAAAAACTGTTTTTT
TRBV20-1	TRBD2	TRBJ2-1	NA	CSARGLVMGEQFF	TGCAGTGCTAGGGGACTAGTGATGGGGGAGCAGTTCTTC
TRBV27	NA	TRBJ2-5	many	CASSLLSGSVETQYF	TGTGCCAGCAGTTTACTTTCAGGGTCGGTAGAGACCCAGTACTTC
TRBV9	NA	TRBJ2-5	many	CASSGRGLKYF	TGTGCCAGCAGCGGCAGGGGCCTAAAATACTTC
TRBV5-1	NA	TRBJ1-5	NA	CASSQTGNSNQPQHF	TGCGCCAGCAGCCAGACCGGAAATAGCAATCAGCCCCAGCATTTT
TRBV4-1	TRBD2	TRBJ2-5	NA	CASSQVWLAGGTQETQYF	TGCGCCAGCAGCCAAGTCTGGCTAGCGGGAGGGACACAAGAGACCCAGTACTTC
TRBV5-4	TRBD1	TRBJ2-5	few	CASIRDRGEETQYF	TGTGCCAGCATCCGGGACAGGGGTGAGGAGACCCAGTACTTC
TRBV6-6	TRBD2	TRBJ2-1	NA	CASSYSAGGHNEQFF	TGTGCCAGCAGTTACTCGGCGGGAGGCCACAATGAGCAGTTCTTC
TRBV28	NA	TRBJ2-2	few	CASSFARWAGELFF	TGTGCCAGCAGTTTCGCGCGGTGGGCCGGGGAGCTGTTTTTT
TRBV27	TRBD1	TRBJ1-6	NA	CASSLGTDNSPLHF	TGTGCCAGCAGTTTAGGGACAGATAATTCACCCCTCCACTTT
TRBV3-1	NA	TRBJ1-1	few	CASIGDHGEAFF	TGTGCCAGCATCGGTGATCACGGTGAAGCTTTCTTT
TRBV7-7	NA	TRBJ2-5	few	CAGSLDGVGQETQYF	TGTGCCGGCAGCTTAGATGGGGTGGGTCAAGAGACCCAGTACTTC
TRBV12-3/TRBV12-4	TRBD2	TRBJ2-1	NA	CASSSPGGRQFF	TGTGCCAGCAGTTCGCCGGGGGGTAGGCAGTTCTTC
TRBV5-1	NA	TRBJ2-3	few	CASSLGLVGGDTQYF	TGCGCCAGCAGCTTGGGCCTAGTCGGTGGAGATACGCAGTATTTT
TRBV9	NA	TRBJ2-7	few	CASSFSRDGSSYEQYF	TGTGCCAGCAGCTTCAGCCGGGACGGGAGCTCCTACGAGCAGTACTTC
TRBV7-9	NA	TRBJ2-7	NA	CTSSLVGPAYEQYF	TGTACCAGCAGCTTAGTGGGACCCGCCTACGAGCAGTACTTC
TRBV12-3/TRBV12-4	TRBD1	TRBJ2-7	NA	CASGPGQVIGEQYF	TGTGCCAGCGGCCCGGGACAGGTAATAGGGGAGCAGTACTTC
TRBV29-1	TRBD1	TRBJ1-1	many	CSVRQGQMNTEAFF	TGCAGCGTCCGACAGGGACAAATGAACACTGAAGCTTTCTTT
TRBV11-2	NA	TRBJ2-1	many	CASSLRDRDNEQFF	TGTGCCAGCAGCTTAAGGGACCGAGACAATGAGCAGTTCTTC
TRBV5-1	NA	TRBJ1-5	many	CASSLNELSSNQPQHF	TGCGCCAGCAGCTTGAACGAACTAAGTAGCAATCAGCCCCAGCATTTT
TRBV2	NA	TRBJ1-1	NA	CASSQTAEATEALF	TGTGCCAGCAGCCAAACGGCAGAGGCCACTGAAGCTCTCTTT
TRBV13	NA	TRBJ1-4	few	CASSLGARGSTNEKLFF	TGTGCCAGCAGCTTAGGCGCCAGGGGATCAACTAATGAAAAACTGTTTTTT